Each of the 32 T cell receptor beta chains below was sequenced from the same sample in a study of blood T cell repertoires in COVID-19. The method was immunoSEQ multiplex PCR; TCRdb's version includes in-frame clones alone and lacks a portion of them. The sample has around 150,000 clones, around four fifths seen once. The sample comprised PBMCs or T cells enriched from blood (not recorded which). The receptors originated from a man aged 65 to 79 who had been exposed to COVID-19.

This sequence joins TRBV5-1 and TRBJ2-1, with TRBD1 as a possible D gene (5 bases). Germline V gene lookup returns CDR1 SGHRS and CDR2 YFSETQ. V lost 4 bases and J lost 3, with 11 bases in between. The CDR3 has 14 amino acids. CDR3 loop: CASSPRGSYNEQFF. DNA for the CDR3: TGCGCCAGCAGCCCAAGGGGCAGCTACAATGAGCAGTTCTTC.

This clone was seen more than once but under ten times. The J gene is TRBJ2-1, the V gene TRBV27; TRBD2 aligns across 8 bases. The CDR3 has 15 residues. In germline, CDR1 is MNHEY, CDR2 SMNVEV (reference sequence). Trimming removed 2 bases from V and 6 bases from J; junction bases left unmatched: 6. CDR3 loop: CASSLGSSGLNEQFF. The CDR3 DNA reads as TGTGCCAGCAGTTTAGGTTCTAGCGGGCTCAATGAGCAGTTCTTC.

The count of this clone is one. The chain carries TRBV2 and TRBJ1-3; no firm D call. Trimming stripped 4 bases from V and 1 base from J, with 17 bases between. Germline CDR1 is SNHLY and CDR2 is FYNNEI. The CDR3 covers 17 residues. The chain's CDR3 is CASSGLIFGSSGNTIYF. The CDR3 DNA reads TGTGCCAGCAGTGGACTGATTTTCGGATCTTCTGGAAACACCATATATTTT.

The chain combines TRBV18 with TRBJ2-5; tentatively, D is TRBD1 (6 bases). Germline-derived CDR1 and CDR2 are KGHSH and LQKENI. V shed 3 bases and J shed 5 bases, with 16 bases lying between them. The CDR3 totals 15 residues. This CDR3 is CASSPETGPTETQYF. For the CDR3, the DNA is TGTGCCAGCTCACCGGAGACAGGTCCAACGGAGACCCAGTACTTC.

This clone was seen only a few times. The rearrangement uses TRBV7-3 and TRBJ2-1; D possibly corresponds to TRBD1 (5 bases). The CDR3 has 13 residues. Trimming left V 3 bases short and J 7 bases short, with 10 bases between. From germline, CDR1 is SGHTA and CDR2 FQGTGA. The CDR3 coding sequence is TGTGCCAGCAGCTTGTCACAGGATAATGAGCAGTTCTTC. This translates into CASSLSQDNEQFF.

The CDR3 loop is CASSRVGVYGYTF. The CDR3 bases are TGTGCCAGCTCACGAGTAGGGGTTTATGGCTACACCTTC. The chain has TRBV18 and TRBJ1-2; D might be TRBD1 (5 bases). The V end lost 4 bases, the J end lost 5 bases, and 11 bases lay between the germline ends. Germline-derived CDR1 and CDR2 are KGHSH and LQKENI. This CDR3 region has 13 residues.

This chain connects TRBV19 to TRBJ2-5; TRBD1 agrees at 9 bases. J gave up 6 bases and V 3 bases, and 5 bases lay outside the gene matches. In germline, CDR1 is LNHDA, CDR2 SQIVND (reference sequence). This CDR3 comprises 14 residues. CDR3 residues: CASSMMGQGKTQYF. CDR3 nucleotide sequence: TGTGCCAGTAGTATGATGGGACAGGGTAAGACCCAGTACTTC.

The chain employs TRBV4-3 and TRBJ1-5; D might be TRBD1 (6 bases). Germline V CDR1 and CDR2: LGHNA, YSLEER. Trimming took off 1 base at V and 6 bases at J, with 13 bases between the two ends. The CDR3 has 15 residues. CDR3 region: CASSQARGAGQPQHF. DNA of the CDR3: TGCGCCAGCAGCCAAGCGCGGGGGGCTGGTCAGCCCCAGCATTTT.

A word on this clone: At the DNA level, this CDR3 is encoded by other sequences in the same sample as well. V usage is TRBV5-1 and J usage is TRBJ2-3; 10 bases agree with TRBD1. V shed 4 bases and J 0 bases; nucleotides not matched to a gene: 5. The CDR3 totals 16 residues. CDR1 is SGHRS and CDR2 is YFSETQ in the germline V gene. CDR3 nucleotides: TGCGCCAGCAGCCCGGGGGACAGGGGTAGCACAGATACGCAGTATTTT. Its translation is CASSPGDRGSTDTQYF.

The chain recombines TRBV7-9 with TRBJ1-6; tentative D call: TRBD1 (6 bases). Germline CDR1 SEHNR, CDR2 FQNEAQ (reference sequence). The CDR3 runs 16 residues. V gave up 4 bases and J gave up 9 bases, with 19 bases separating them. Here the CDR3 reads CASSSHHQQGGSPLHF. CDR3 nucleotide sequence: TGTGCCAGCAGCTCCCATCATCAACAGGGCGGTTCACCCCTCCACTTT.

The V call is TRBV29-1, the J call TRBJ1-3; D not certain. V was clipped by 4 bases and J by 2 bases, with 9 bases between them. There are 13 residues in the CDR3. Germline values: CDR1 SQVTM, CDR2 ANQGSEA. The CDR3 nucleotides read TGCAGCGTTGTTGATACAGCTGGAAACACCATATATTTT. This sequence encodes CSVVDTAGNTIYF.

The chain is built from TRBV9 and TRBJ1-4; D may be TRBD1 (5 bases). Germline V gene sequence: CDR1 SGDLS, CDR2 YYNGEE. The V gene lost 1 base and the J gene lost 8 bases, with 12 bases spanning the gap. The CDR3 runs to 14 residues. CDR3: CASSVSQGGEKLFF. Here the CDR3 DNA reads TGTGCCAGCAGCGTATCGCAGGGAGGAGAAAAACTGTTTTTT.

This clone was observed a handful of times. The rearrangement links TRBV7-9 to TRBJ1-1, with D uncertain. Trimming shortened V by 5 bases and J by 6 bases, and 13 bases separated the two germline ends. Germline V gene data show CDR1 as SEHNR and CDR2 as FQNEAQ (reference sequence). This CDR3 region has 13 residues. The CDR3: CASSPGVTAEAFF. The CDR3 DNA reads TGTGCCAGCAGCCCCGGGGTGACCGCTGAAGCTTTCTTT.

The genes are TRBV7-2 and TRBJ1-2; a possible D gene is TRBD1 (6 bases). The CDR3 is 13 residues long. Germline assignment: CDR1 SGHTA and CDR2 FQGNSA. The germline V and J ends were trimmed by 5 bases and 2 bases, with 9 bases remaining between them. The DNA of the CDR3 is TGTGCCAGCAGCCAGGGACAAAACTATGGCTACACCTTC. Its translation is CASSQGQNYGYTF.

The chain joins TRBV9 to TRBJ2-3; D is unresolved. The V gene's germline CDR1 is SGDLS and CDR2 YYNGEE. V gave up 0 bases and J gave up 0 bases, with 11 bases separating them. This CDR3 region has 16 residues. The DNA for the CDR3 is TGTGCCAGCAGCGTAGAAGTAGATCTTAGCACAGATACGCAGTATTTT. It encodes CASSVEVDLSTDTQYF.

The CDR3 DNA follows: TGCGCCAGCAGCCACTCCTTGGGGGGGAACACTGAAGCTTTCTTT. Translation gives CASSHSLGGNTEAFF. This sequence joins TRBV4-3 and TRBJ1-1, with D perhaps TRBD1 (5 bases). The germline CDR1 and CDR2 sequences are LGHNA and YSLEER. V dropped 3 bases and J dropped 1 base, with 12 bases sitting between them. This CDR3 spans 15 amino acids.

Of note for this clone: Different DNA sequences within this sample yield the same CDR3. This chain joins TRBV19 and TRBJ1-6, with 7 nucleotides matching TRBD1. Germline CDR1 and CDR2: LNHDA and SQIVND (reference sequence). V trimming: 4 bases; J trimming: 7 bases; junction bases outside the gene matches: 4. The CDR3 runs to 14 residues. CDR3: CASSTGTANSPLHF. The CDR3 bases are TGTGCCAGTAGTACCGGGACAGCAAATTCACCCCTCCACTTT.

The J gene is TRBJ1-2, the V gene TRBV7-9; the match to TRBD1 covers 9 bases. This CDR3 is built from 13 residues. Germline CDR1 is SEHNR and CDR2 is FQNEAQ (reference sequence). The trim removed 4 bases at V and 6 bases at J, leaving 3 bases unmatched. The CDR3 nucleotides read TGTGCCAGCAGCTCAAGGACAGGGGATGGCTACACCTTC. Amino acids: CASSSRTGDGYTF.

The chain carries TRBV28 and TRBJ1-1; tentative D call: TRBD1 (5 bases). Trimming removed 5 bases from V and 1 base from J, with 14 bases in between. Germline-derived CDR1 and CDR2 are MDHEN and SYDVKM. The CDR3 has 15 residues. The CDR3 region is CASSPRGSGNTEAFF. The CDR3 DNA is TGTGCCAGCAGTCCACGGGGGTCGGGGAACACTGAAGCTTTCTTT.

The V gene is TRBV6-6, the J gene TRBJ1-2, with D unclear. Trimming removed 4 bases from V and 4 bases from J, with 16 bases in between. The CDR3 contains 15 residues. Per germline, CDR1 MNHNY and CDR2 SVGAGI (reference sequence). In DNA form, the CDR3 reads TGTGCCAGCAGTTTAGAGTTTGAGCTCCCCTATGGCTACACCTTC. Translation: CASSLEFELPYGYTF.

The CDR3, as DNA: TGTGCCAGTAGGGAATTGGGGGCGGGTCAGCCCCAGCATTTT. Its translation: CASRELGAGQPQHF. This sequence joins TRBV19 and TRBJ1-5; TRBD1 might be the D (6 bases). The V end lost 6 bases, the J end lost 6 bases, and 15 bases lay between the germline ends. CDR1 LNHDA and CDR2 SQIVND come from the germline V gene (reference sequence). The CDR3 length is 14 residues.

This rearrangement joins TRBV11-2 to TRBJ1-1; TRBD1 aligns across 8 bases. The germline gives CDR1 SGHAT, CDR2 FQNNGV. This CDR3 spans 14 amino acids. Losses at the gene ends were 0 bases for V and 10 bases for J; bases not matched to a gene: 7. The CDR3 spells CASSLDRTGGRAFF. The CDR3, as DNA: TGTGCCAGCAGCTTAGATCGAACAGGGGGACGAGCTTTCTTT.

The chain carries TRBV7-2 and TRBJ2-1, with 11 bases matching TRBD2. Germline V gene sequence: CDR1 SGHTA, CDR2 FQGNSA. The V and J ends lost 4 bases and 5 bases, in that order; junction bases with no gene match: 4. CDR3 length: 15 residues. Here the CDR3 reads CASSSSGRINNEQFF. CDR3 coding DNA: TGTGCCAGCAGCTCTAGCGGGAGGATCAACAATGAGCAGTTCTTC. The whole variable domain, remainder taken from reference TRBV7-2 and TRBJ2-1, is GAGVSQSPSNKVTEKGKDVELRCDPISGHTALYWYRQSLGQGLEFLIYFQGNSAPDKSGLPSDRFSAERTGGSVSTLTIQRTQQEDSAVYLCASSSSGRINNEQFFGPGTRLTVL.

Here the CDR3 reads CASSLGTGNYGYTF. The CDR3 DNA follows: TGTGCCAGCAGCTTAGGGACAGGAAACTATGGCTACACCTTC. The rearrangement uses TRBV7-9 and TRBJ1-2; 7 nucleotides align to TRBD1. Germline V CDR1 and CDR2: SEHNR, FQNEAQ (reference sequence). V lost 1 base, J lost 2 bases, and 1 base stayed unmatched. The CDR3 covers 14 residues.

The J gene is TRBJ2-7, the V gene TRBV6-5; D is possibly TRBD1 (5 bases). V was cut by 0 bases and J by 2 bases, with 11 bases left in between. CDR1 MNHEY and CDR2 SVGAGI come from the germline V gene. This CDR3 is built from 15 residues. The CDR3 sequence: CASSYSGSGPYEQYF. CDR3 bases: TGTGCCAGCAGTTACTCGGGATCAGGGCCCTACGAGCAGTACTTC.

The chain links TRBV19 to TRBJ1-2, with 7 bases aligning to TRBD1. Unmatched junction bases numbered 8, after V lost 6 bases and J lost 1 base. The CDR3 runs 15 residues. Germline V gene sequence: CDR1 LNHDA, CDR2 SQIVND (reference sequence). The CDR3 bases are TGTGCCAGTAGGACAGGGCCAACCCTTAACTATGGCTACACCTTC. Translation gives CASRTGPTLNYGYTF.

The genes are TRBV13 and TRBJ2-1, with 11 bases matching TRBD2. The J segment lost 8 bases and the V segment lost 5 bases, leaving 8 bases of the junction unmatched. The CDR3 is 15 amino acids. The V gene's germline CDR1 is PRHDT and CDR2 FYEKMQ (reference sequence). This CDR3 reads CASSPGLAAGHEQFF. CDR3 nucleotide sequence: TGTGCCAGCAGCCCGGGACTAGCGGCGGGACATGAGCAGTTCTTC.

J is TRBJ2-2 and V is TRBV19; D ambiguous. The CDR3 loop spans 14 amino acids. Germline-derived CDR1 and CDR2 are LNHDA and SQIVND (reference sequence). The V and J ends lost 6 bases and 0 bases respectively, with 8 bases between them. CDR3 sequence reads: CASSEVANTGELFF. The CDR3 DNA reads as TGTGCCAGTAGCGAGGTCGCGAACACCGGGGAGCTGTTTTTT.

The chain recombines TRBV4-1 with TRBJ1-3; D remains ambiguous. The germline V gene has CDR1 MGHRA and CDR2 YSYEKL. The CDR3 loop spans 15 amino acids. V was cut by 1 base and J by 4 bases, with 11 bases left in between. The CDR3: CASSQVAANGNTIYF. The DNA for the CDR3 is TGCGCCAGCAGCCAAGTAGCAGCGAACGGAAACACCATATATTTT.

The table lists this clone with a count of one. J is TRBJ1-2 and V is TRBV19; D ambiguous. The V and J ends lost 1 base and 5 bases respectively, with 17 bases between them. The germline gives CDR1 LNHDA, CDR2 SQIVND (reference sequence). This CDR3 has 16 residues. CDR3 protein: CASSIAPGSDLYGYTF. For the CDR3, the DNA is TGTGCCAGTAGTATAGCCCCTGGCAGCGACCTATATGGCTACACCTTC.

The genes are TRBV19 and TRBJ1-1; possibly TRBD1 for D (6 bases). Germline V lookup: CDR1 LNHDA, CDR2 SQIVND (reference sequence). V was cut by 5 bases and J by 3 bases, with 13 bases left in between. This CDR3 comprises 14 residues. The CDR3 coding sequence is TGTGCCAGTAGTCGTCAGGGGAGGGACACTGAAGCTTTCTTT. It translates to CASSRQGRDTEAFF. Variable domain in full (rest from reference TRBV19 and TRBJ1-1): DGGITQSPKYLFRKEGQNVTLSCEQNLNHDAMYWYRQDPGQGLRLIYYSQIVNDFQKGDIAEGYSVSREKKESFPLTVTSAQKNPTAFYLCASSRQGRDTEAFFGQGTRLTVV.

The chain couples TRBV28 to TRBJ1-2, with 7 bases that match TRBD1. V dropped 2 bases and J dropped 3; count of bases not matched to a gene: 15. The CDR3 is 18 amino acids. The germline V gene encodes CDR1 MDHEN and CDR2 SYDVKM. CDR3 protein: CASSLLLRTDRAHYGYTF. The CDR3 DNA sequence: TGTGCCAGCAGTTTACTCCTTCGGACTGACAGGGCGCACTATGGCTACACCTTC.